A selection of T cell receptor beta chains follows, all from one sample in a study of identical twins. TCRdb re-called the 5' RACE reads with MiXCR, one entry per CDR3 protein. The sample lists roughly 540,000 distinct CDR3 sequences; approximately 22% were seen once. This same sample was also taken into another study, of T cells expressing NK-cell markers.

Sequencing was performed on CD4+ T cells sorted from blood. These receptors all stem from a woman between 18 and 29 years old in good health. CDR3s leave out the opening cysteine and the closing phenylalanine or tryptophan. Each record gives: clone size, V gene, J gene, CDR3 protein. Some rows have no size entry. The others give once, few or many, or a class for an expanded clone.

>many|TRBV2|TRBJ2-4
ASRKGLAGGRMAKNIQY
>-|TRBV27|TRBJ2-1
ASSLGFGGLYNEQF
>many|TRBV6-4|TRBJ2-1
ASSEEGTRSFYNEQF
>-|TRBV29-1|TRBJ1-2
SVGRSSYGYT
>-|TRBV15|TRBJ2-5
ATSLMGAIQETQY
>-|TRBV12-3/TRBV12-4|TRBJ2-7
ASSFGPDSYEQY
>few|TRBV4-2|TRBJ2-1
ASSQEGGRVYNEQF
>many|TRBV20-1|TRBJ2-1
SASGLARYNEQF
>-|TRBV2|TRBJ1-1
ASSGIQWVGNTEAF
>many|TRBV29-1|TRBJ2-5
SAGQPQETQY
>few|TRBV16|TRBJ2-7
ASSQRPGVYEQY
>-|TRBV12-5|TRBJ2-1
ASRARTGATSGSGEQF
>-|TRBV5-1|TRBJ2-5
ASSSSGASQETQY
>-|TRBV20-1|TRBJ2-7
SVPLPGSNVGEQY
>few|TRBV11-2|TRBJ2-5
ASSFFLRETQY
>many|TRBV20-1|TRBJ2-2
SARGRPNTGELF
>-|TRBV6-1|TRBJ1-1
ASSPWGARTEAF
>-|TRBV7-9|TRBJ2-1
ASSTSFNEQF
>few|TRBV2|TRBJ2-1
ASSAFTMAYNEQF
>-|TRBV20-1|TRBJ2-3
SARLAGAADTQY
>-|TRBV6-2/TRBV6-3|TRBJ2-4
ASSYRFGQGDAKNIQY
>-|TRBV5-4|TRBJ2-5
ASTEKNSQETQY
>-|TRBV25-1|TRBJ2-7
ASSGGTSGSSHEQY
>few|TRBV12-3/TRBV12-4|TRBJ2-1
ASSLASGGYNEQF
>-|TRBV20-1|TRBJ2-7
SATYTRGGVYEQY
>few|TRBV5-1|TRBJ2-3
ASSLARDQRPTDTQY
>-|TRBV5-1|TRBJ2-3
ASSRTSGGPITDTQY
>few|TRBV20-1|TRBJ2-3
SGRERDVTDTQY
>-|TRBV10-3|TRBJ2-7
AISGTYEVEQY
>-|TRBV30|TRBJ2-2
AWKGGRGRTGELF
>few|TRBV4-2|TRBJ2-1
ASSQDFKGELNEQF
>-|TRBV6-5|TRBJ2-3
ASSRTSVTGTDTQY
>-|TRBV11-3|TRBJ1-1
ASNSLVNTEAF
>-|TRBV6-5|TRBJ2-5
ASSFSLVGETQY
>few|TRBV20-1|TRBJ2-7
SARTSGEVEQY
>few|TRBV4-3|TRBJ2-2
ASSPLMNTGELF
>many|TRBV5-1|TRBJ2-5
ASSPTGETQY
>-|TRBV2|TRBJ2-7
ASSRPRDRLPEGQY
>-|TRBV2|TRBJ1-1
ASRFRGDTEAF
>once|TRBV10-1|TRBJ2-1
ATPISGRDLDEQF
>-|TRBV5-6|TRBJ2-3
ASSFGRPPDTQY
>few|TRBV5-1|TRBJ1-1
ASSLDSYEAF
>-|TRBV7-9|TRBJ2-4
ASSVEAAKNIQY
>many|TRBV5-1|TRBJ2-1
ASSLASGGLSYNEQF
>-|TRBV7-9|TRBJ1-1
ASRPRDRLNTEAF
>many|TRBV4-3|TRBJ2-5
ASSQDWTSETQY
>many|TRBV20-1|TRBJ1-1
SARPGTGSFRAF
>few|TRBV20-1|TRBJ2-1
SARDARAGNEQF
>few|TRBV7-2|TRBJ2-5
ASSLRVLGETQY
>-|TRBV18|TRBJ2-1
ASSGTFDNEQF
>few|TRBV6-2/TRBV6-3|TRBJ2-7
ASILRGRSYEQY
>few|TRBV7-2|TRBJ1-4
ASSSLRSEKLF
>many|TRBV20-1|TRBJ2-3
SAWRPGGTSTDTQY
>-|TRBV4-3|TRBJ1-2
ASSQDQGGPGGYT
>-|TRBV10-3|TRBJ1-1
AISESGSENTEAF
>few|TRBV20-1|TRBJ2-2
SARAGMNTGELF
>-|TRBV12-3/TRBV12-4|TRBJ1-3
ASRVDSGNTIY